Shown below are 8 T cell receptor beta chains from a single sample sequenced in a study of blood T cells in healthy people across ages. Sample-barcoded 5' priming and a J-beta primer mix drove a second PCR of about 6 to 12 cycles. TCRdb re-called the 5' RACE reads with MiXCR, one entry per CDR3 protein. The sample consists of hundreds of thousands of distinct CDR3 sequences, 25% to 35% of them appearing once. Material for sequencing was blood. The receptors stem from a woman of 80 years or more in good health.

This clonotype was found many times. As DNA, the CDR3 is TGTGCCAGCAGCCCCACCGGGACAGGGGTTTACAATGAGCAGTTCTTC. Its protein product is CASSPTGTGVYNEQFF. The J gene is TRBJ2-1, the V gene TRBV7-2; 10 bases line up with TRBD1. Germline V lookup: CDR1 SGHTA, CDR2 FQGNSA. The CDR3 is 16 amino acids. The ends lost 5 bases at V and 4 bases at J; junction bases unmatched: 8.

Points on this clonotype: Since a much larger clone is just one base distant, this may be a read error. The rearrangement links TRBV18 to TRBJ2-3, with TRBD1 matching over 7 bases. Germline assignment: CDR1 KGHSH and CDR2 LQKENI. Losses at the gene ends were 2 bases for V and 6 bases for J; bases not matched to a gene: 17. The CDR3 is 18 residues long. CDR3 loop: CASSPTRGYRSSIDTQYF. CDR3 in DNA: TGTGCCAGCTCACCAACCAGGGGGTATCGCAGCAGTATCGATACGCAGTATTTT.

As to this clonotype: A read error may be the cause here, since a much bigger clone is one base away. V gene TRBV14 combines with J gene TRBJ2-1; D is perhaps TRBD1 or TRBD2 (5 bases each). The J call may be wrong; the DNA end is better matched by TRBJ2-7. The CDR3 runs 16 residues. Germline-derived CDR1 and CDR2 are SGHDN and FVKESK. CDR3 DNA sequence: TGTGCCAGCAGCCAAGATCTGCCCGGGACCTACAATGAGCAGTACTTC. Residues: CASSQDLPGTYNEQYF.

A remark on this clonotype: A much bigger clone sits one base away, suggesting this may be a read error. The chain joins TRBV5-5 to TRBJ1-2; 9 bases line up with TRBD1. The germline CDR1 and CDR2 sequences are SGHKS and YYEKEE (reference sequence). This CDR3 comprises 14 residues. The CDR3, as DNA: TGTGCCAGCACCCAACGGGGACAGGGCTCTGGCTGCACCTTC. This translates into CASTQRGQGSGCTF.

This clonotype appeared a few times. This sequence joins TRBV6-2 or TRBV6-3 and TRBJ1-5; 7 nucleotides match TRBD1. Germline CDR1 and CDR2: MNHEY and SVGEGT. Germline trimming cut 6 bases from V and 6 bases from J; bases unmatched to any gene: 8. This CDR3 contains 14 residues. CDR3 sequence (DNA): TGTGCCAGCAGCCCTACGACAGGGAGTCAGCCCCAGCATTTT. Translating gives CASSPTTGSQPQHF.

This clonotype was recorded at least ten times. The rearrangement links TRBV2 to TRBJ2-4; the D is unclear. The V end was cut by 6 bases, the J end by 7 bases, with 16 bases between. The CDR3 runs 14 residues. CDR1 and CDR2 from the germline V gene are SNHLY and FYNNEI. CDR3 nucleotides: TGTGCCAGCAGGGCCCTCCCTCAGGCGAACATTCAGTACTTC. Residues: CASRALPQANIQYF.

This clonotype occurred many times. The genes are TRBV7-6 and TRBJ1-2; a weak D match, TRBD1 (6 bases). CDR1 and CDR2 (germline): SGHVS, FNYEAQ. The CDR3 is 14 residues long. The ends were cut back, 5 bases at V and 2 bases at J, with 12 bases in the middle. The DNA for the CDR3 is TGTGCCAGCAGCCCCACAGACAGGAACTATGGCTACACCTTC. It yields the protein CASSPTDRNYGYTF.

The count of this clonotype is one. This clone may be a read error of a much larger clone one base away. The conserved closing phenylalanine or tryptophan is absent in this CDR3, likely reflecting a read error. This chain uses TRBV29-1 with TRBJ1-2, with 7 positions matching TRBD1. Trimming removed 4 bases from V and 4 bases from J; junction bases left unmatched: 15. Germline CDR1 is SQVTM and CDR2 is ANQGSEA. The CDR3 consists of 16 residues. DNA for the CDR3: TGCAGCGTTGTCGGGGCAGGAGGGGGCGCTGTCTATGGCTACACCGTC. Translating it yields CSVVGAGGGAVYGYTV.